Below are 15 T cell receptor beta chains sequenced from a single sample in a study of CD8+CD57+ T cells in acquired aplastic anemia. Both TCR beta VDJ combination and CDR3 sequence profiling were carried out. Genomic DNA was the template for this profiling. A single record per CDR3 protein comes from TCRdb applying MiXCR to the reads. Found here are some 410,000 distinct CDR3 sequences, 55% to 75% of them singletons; the top ten hold less than 4%. Sample: sorted CD4+, CD8+, or CD8+CD57+ T cells (not recorded which) from PBMCs. Receptors originate from a human donor in good health, serving as a control.

As to this clonotype: This could be a read error, since a much larger clone is one nucleotide away. V gene TRBV5-5 combines with J gene TRBJ2-1; no reliable D call. The CDR3 runs to 14 residues. From germline, CDR1 is SGHKS and CDR2 YYEKEE (reference sequence). CDR3 loop: CASSFSRSYNERFF. As DNA, the CDR3 is TGTGCCAGCAGCTTTTCGAGGTCCTACAATGAGCGGTTCTTC. The variable domain in full, completed from reference TRBV5-5 and TRBJ2-1, reads DAGVTQSPTHLIKTRGQQVTLRCSPISGHKSVSWYQQVLGQGPQFIFQYYEKEERGRGNFPDRFSARQFPNYSSELNVNALLLGDSALYLCASSFSRSYNERFFGPGTRLTVL.

This clonotype was found many times. The chain couples TRBV9 to TRBJ1-3; D is perhaps TRBD1 (6 bases). V was shortened by 1 base and J by 8 bases, with 16 bases between the two germline ends. Germline V CDR1 and CDR2: SGDLS, YYNGEE. The CDR3 covers 15 residues. CDR3: CASSVYPTGLDTIYF. DNA for the CDR3: TGTGCCAGCAGCGTATACCCGACAGGTCTTGACACCATATATTTT.

This clonotype was recorded only once. The chain couples TRBV9 to TRBJ2-1; TRBD2 might be the D (6 bases). The CDR3 consists of 14 residues. V was cut by 7 bases and J by 15 bases, with 26 bases left in between. CDR1 and CDR2 (germline): SGDLS, YYNGEE. The CDR3 coding sequence is TGTGCCAGCGCAGCGGGCAGGTTGGGCACTGAAGCGTTCTTC. Its protein product is CASAAGRLGTEAFF.

This clonotype was observed a few times. This chain joins TRBV15 and TRBJ2-7; TRBD2 matches 9 bases. The CDR3 covers 15 residues. With V trimmed by 3 bases and J by 3 bases, 6 bases remained unmatched. Germline values: CDR1 LNHNV, CDR2 YYDKDF (reference sequence). In DNA form, the CDR3 reads TGTGCCACCAGCAGGGGGGCGGGGGGGGGCTACGAGCAGTACTTC. Translated, it gives CATSRGAGGGYEQYF.

The sample holds many counts of this clonotype. J is TRBJ1-2 and V is TRBV29-1; the D gene is possibly TRBD1 (5 bases). Trimming left V 7 bases short and J 2 bases short, with 17 bases between. Per the germline V gene, CDR1 is SQVTM and CDR2 is ANQGSEA. CDR3 length: 14 amino acids. As DNA, the CDR3 is TGCAGCGCGCACAGTTTCGGGGGAAACTATGGCTACACCTTC. The encoded protein is CSAHSFGGNYGYTF. Complete variable domain (other parts from reference TRBV29-1 and TRBJ1-2): SAVISQKPSRDICQRGTSLTIQCQVDSQVTMMFWYRQQPGQSLTLIATANQGSEATYESGFVIDKFPISRPNLTFSTLTVSNMSPEDSSIYLCSAHSFGGNYGYTFGSGTRLTVV.

The V call is TRBV2, the J call TRBJ1-2; D unresolved. Trimming removed 8 bases at V and 0 bases at J, with 7 bases between. Germline CDR1 is SNHLY and CDR2 is FYNNEI. The CDR3 has 12 amino acids. The CDR3 loop is CASWRPNYGYTF. CDR3 nucleotide sequence: TGTGCCAGCTGGCGACCTAACTATGGCTACACCTTC.

Notes on this clonotype: This CDR3 is missing its conserved last phenylalanine or tryptophan, likely due to a read error. Because the CDR3's place on the DNA is in doubt, the DNA is left out and the CDR3 is given as listed by TCRdb. The chain has TRBV7-2 and TRBJ2-1; TRBD1, the table's D call, lacks a check against the DNA. The CDR3 has 13 residues if both end residues are counted. CDR1 and CDR2 (germline): SGHTA, FQGNSA. This CDR3 reads CASSRAQGHNSLL.

The sample holds one count of this clonotype. V gene TRBV7-8 combines with J gene TRBJ2-1, with a possible D match to TRBD2 (7 bases). CDR1 is SGHVS and CDR2 is FQNEAQ in the germline V gene. This CDR3 contains 15 residues. The V end lost 5 bases, the J end lost 3 bases, and 14 bases lay between the germline ends. CDR3 nucleotides: TGTGCCAGCAGCCGCGGGGGCAGCTACTACAATGAGCAGTTCTTC. Its translation: CASSRGGSYYNEQFF.

This clonotype was recorded many times. V is TRBV2 and J is TRBJ1-5, with D unresolved. There are 14 residues in the CDR3. The germline V and J ends were trimmed by 4 bases and 0 bases, with 7 bases remaining between them. Germline V CDR1 and CDR2: SNHLY, FYNNEI. CDR3 sequence (DNA): TGTGCCAGCAGTGTTGACACTAGCAATCAGCCCCAGCATTTT. This translates into CASSVDTSNQPQHF.

This chain uses TRBV9 with TRBJ2-1; no clear D. Trimming took 3 bases from V and 4 from J, leaving 8 bases between them. Germline assignment: CDR1 SGDLS and CDR2 YYNGEE. There are 13 residues in the CDR3. The CDR3 spells CASSDNTYNEQFF. The CDR3 bases are TGTGCCAGCAGCGACAACACTTACAATGAGCAGTTCTTC.

J is TRBJ2-7 and V is TRBV11-1; TRBD1 matches 7 bases. V shed 4 bases, J shed 5 bases, and the junction held 11 bases outside the gene matches. Germline CDR1 SGHAT, CDR2 FQDESV (reference sequence). CDR3 length equals 15 residues. CDR3 loop: CASSSEVERGHEQYF. The DNA of the CDR3 is TGTGCCAGCAGCTCCGAGGTGGAGAGGGGGCACGAGCAGTACTTC.

This clonotype was observed once. The V gene is TRBV20-1, the J gene TRBJ2-7, with 8 nucleotides matching TRBD2. The junction had 10 bases not matched to a gene; V was cut back by 6 bases and J by 3 bases. CDR1 and CDR2 from the germline V gene are DFQATT and SNEGSKA (reference sequence). CDR3 length: 14 residues. The CDR3 DNA is TGCAGTGCGCGACTAGCGATTAGTCGCTACGAGCAGTACTTC. Residues: CSARLAISRYEQYF.

The genes are TRBV29-1 and TRBJ2-7, with 10 bases lining up with TRBD1. The length of the CDR3 is 12 residues. Trimming removed 7 bases from V and 3 bases from J; junction bases left unmatched: 3. The germline V gene encodes CDR1 SQVTM and CDR2 ANQGSEA. The CDR3 nucleotides read TGCAGCGCCTGGACAGGGGGCTACGAGCAGTACTTC. It codes for CSAWTGGYEQYF.

Turning to this clonotype: This is likely a read error, given that the CDR3 carries no conserved phenylalanine or tryptophan at its end. V usage is TRBV9 and J usage is TRBJ2-1; D unclear. Germline lookup yields CDR1 SGDLS and CDR2 YYNGEE. V dropped 0 bases and J dropped 10 bases, with 8 bases sitting between them. The CDR3 totals 12 residues. The DNA of the CDR3 is TGTGCCAGCAGCGTAGGTCAGGCCGAGCAGTTCTAC. As protein: CASSVGQAEQFY.

The chain uses TRBV20-1 and TRBJ2-3; a possible D gene is TRBD2 (6 bases). The V gene's germline CDR1 is DFQATT and CDR2 SNEGSKA (reference sequence). The CDR3 sequence is 13 residues long. The V gene lost 0 bases and the J gene lost 9 bases, with 13 bases spanning the gap. CDR3 DNA sequence: TGCAGTGCTAGAGAGGGAGGAGGACGAACGCAGTATTTT. Its protein product is CSAREGGGRTQYF.